What follows describes a single T cell receptor beta chain. The sample originates from a study of blood T cell repertoires in COVID-19. Study summary: COVID-19 samples, acute and convalescent, were from the United States, Italy and Spain. Nucleic acid was either cDNA or gDNA, and it came from T cells, B-cell-depleted T cells, or PBMCs.

Per the original data handling: From reference gene primer amplification, estimates of nucleated cell counts were derived. TCRdb's table, derived via immunoSEQ multiplex PCR, lists solely in-frame clones and lacks some. V and J calls and clone size are copied from that table; D and trimming were computed from the DNA. This table has some 65,000 clones, roughly 87% appearing once. The CDR3 has 12 amino acids. The V gene lost 4 bases and the J gene lost 6 bases, with 10 bases spanning the gap. The V gene's germline CDR1 is KGHSH and CDR2 LQKENI. The rearrangement links TRBV18 to TRBJ2-7, with D maybe TRBD2 (5 bases). This TCR came from a man older than 75 with acute or convalescent COVID-19. Input material: peripheral blood. CDR3 residues: CASSQSRGEQYF. CDR3 in DNA: TGTGCCAGCTCACAGTCTCGGGGCGAGCAGTACTTC.